One T cell receptor beta chain is described in this entry. The authors' processing: Amplification of reference gene primers provided the estimated nucleated cell counts. Using immunoSEQ multiplex PCR, the repertoire was profiled, and TCRdb retains in-frame clones only, with some absent. The V and J calls and clone size are taken from that table; D and trimming were inferred from the DNA. The table shows approximately 250,000 clones, with over 75% occurring only once. Germline lookup yields CDR1 SGDLS and CDR2 YYNGEE. Trimming stripped 0 bases from V and 5 bases from J, with 12 bases between. This CDR3 region has 16 residues. These data originate in a study of blood T cell repertoires in COVID-19.

The gene calls are TRBV9 and TRBJ1-6; D remains ambiguous. Sequenced: PBMCs or T cells enriched from blood (not recorded which). The clonotype comes from a middle-aged woman who had been exposed to COVID-19. CDR3 protein: CASSVEGRLNNSPLHF. The CDR3 DNA reads TGTGCCAGCAGCGTAGAAGGGAGGTTGAATAATTCACCCCTCCACTTT.